This T cell receptor (beta chain) was sequenced for a study of cytomegalovirus exposure and HLA in healthy donors. Findings of the study overall: Among TCR beta chains, those listed as cytomegalovirus-associated numbered more than 150.

As to this clone: The antigen is unknown.

PCR amplification relied on 60 Vbeta primers (plus 13 Jbeta primers). TCRdb keeps only in-frame clones here, not all; method: immunoSEQ multiplex PCR. The table has tens of thousands of clones, more than 60% seen once; the top ten hold roughly 2%. This CDR3 region has 15 residues. Losses at the gene ends were 5 bases for V and 10 bases for J; bases not matched to a gene: 10. Germline V gene lookup returns CDR1 SGHNT and CDR2 YENEEA. Sequenced material: PBMCs. This chain links TRBV11-3 with TRBJ1-6; TRBD1 agrees at 8 bases. The receptor comes from a man aged 35 to 55 in good health and CMV-seronegative. Written as DNA, the CDR3 is TGTGCCAGCAGCCTCGGACAGGGAGTTCAATCACCCCTCCACTTT. Translated, it gives CASSLGQGVQSPLHF.